The entry that follows covers one T cell receptor beta chain sequence. A single count supports this clone. No cognate antigen has been identified for it. No much larger clone is present one base from it, and per-base qualities are unavailable. TCRbeta CDR3 regions were amplified from genomic DNA using the immunoSEQ Assay, a bias-controlled multiplex PCR. The authors' pipeline ran thus. The number of nucleated cells in each sample was estimated by amplification of reference gene primers within the assay. To quantify the absolute abundance of each unique TCRbeta CDR3 rearrangement, sequence reads were collapsed and filtered. For each sample, productive Simpson clonality was calculated as the square root of Simpson's diversity index across productive rearrangements. TCRdb stores this immuneACCESS table with in-frame sequences only. Part of the clones is absent; in the studies checked, under half of the shortfall reflects unresolved V genes, and no reason is known for the rest. V, J and clone size were drawn from that table, and D and trimming were deduced from the DNA. This sample comprises 150,000 to 200,000 clones, 70% to 90% of them detected only once. Clones ranked in the top ten supply roughly 1% of the sample.

This sample is part of a study of blood T cell repertoires in COVID-19 (dated by TCRdb to 2018 to 2020). For the wider study: Samples from collaborators originated in the United States, Italy and Spain and spanned both the acute and convalescent phases of COVID-19. The material from the prospective study consisted of cDNA or gDNA derived from T cells, B-cell-depleted T cells, or PBMCs. Subjects who had been exposed to COVID-19, were actively infected with it, or had recovered from it provided the deeply sampled blood TCRbeta repertoires that made up the dataset. The repertoires were released in a freely available public database meant as a resource for research on the immune response to SARS-CoV-2. The samples were drawn from the first 160 participants of the ongoing ImmuneRACE study and from under 1,500 subjects provided by 6 global collaborators. The sample metadata nearly always contained a de-identified subject ID, COVID-19 status, age in years and sex. Where available, HLA class I and class II types were obtained from metadata supplied by the sample provider rather than from assay-based typing. Overall results and qualifications from the work: The amount of clinical and demographic metadata varied by source and participant and was provided uncurated.

Collaborating institutions collected whole blood in K2EDTA tubes following their own protocols. For TCRbeta analysis, collaborators shipped samples as frozen whole blood, isolated PBMCs, or DNA extracted from either of those sample types. V ends up 2 bases short and J 5 bases short, with an unmatched junction base count of 3. The CDR3 contains 14 residues, cysteine and phenylalanine counted. Kept here is only the CDR3 DNA, which spans 42 bases and is read in frame from base 1. CDR1 and CDR2, per the germline V gene, are SGHTA and FQGTGA. The source of this sequence is a middle-aged man with acute or convalescent COVID-19. Sample: peripheral blood. The chain was built from TRBV7-3 and TRBJ2-3, with TRBD2 identical over 8 junction bases. The DNA is TGTGCCAGCAGCTTAGGCGGGGGGCGAGATACGCAGTATTTT. Its product reads: CASSLGGGRDTQYF.